The 13 T cell receptor beta chains below all came from one sample that was sequenced in a study of Ad26.COV2.S vaccination and SARS-CoV-2 variants. Indicated treatment: some 19 received Ad26.COV2.S at low or high dose, single or two shots; 5 received placebo; per-sample allocation not given. The samples date from day 63 after the first vaccine or placebo injection. Generated by immunoSEQ multiplex PCR, the TCRdb table keeps only in-frame clones and is missing some. Counted here are roughly 700,000 clones, about 89% occurring once; the ten biggest clones make up roughly 1.5%. The material sequenced was peripheral blood, taken in a trial of Ad26.COV2.S vaccine versus placebo. The receptor set was obtained from a person aged 18 to 65 who received the Ad26.COV2.S COVID-19 vaccine or a placebo.

The V gene is TRBV4-1, the J gene TRBJ2-5, with D possibly TRBD1 on 6 matching bases. V dropped 4 bases and J dropped 1 base, with 19 bases sitting between them. In germline, CDR1 is MGHRA, CDR2 YSYEKL. The CDR3 totals 17 residues. The chain's CDR3 is CASSPSLQTGIQETQYF. The CDR3 DNA follows: TGCGCCAGCAGCCCTTCCCTACAGACAGGAATCCAAGAGACCCAGTACTTC.

The J gene is TRBJ2-1, the V gene TRBV19; 7 bases match TRBD2. The CDR3 contains 16 residues. The germline gives CDR1 LNHDA, CDR2 SQIVND (reference sequence). V dropped 4 bases and J dropped 6; count of bases not matched to a gene: 12. The CDR3 sequence is CASSTQSSGPTNEQFF. The CDR3 DNA follows: TGTGCCAGTAGTACCCAGAGTAGCGGGCCTACCAATGAGCAGTTCTTC.

Notes on this clone: The sample carries other DNA sequences with the same CDR3. The chain joins TRBV18 to TRBJ1-2, with unresolved D. Germline V gene data show CDR1 as KGHSH and CDR2 as LQKENI. V shed 3 bases and J shed 2 bases, with 7 bases lying between them. This CDR3 is 13 amino acids long. CDR3 sequence: CASSPTENYGYTF. The CDR3 DNA follows: TGTGCCAGCTCACCCACAGAGAACTATGGCTACACCTTC.

J is TRBJ2-5 and V is TRBV11-2, with D hard to call. Germline values: CDR1 SGHAT, CDR2 FQNNGV. The ends were cut back, 1 base at V and 7 bases at J, with 7 bases in the middle. The CDR3 runs 12 residues. CDR3 nucleotide sequence: TGTGCCAGCAGCTTAGTCGGGTGGACCCAGTACTTC. This gives the protein CASSLVGWTQYF.

V and J are TRBV2 and TRBJ2-2, with 7 bases aligning to TRBD1. The CDR3 runs 13 residues. Unmatched junction bases numbered 3, after V lost 4 bases and J lost 7 bases. Germline V gene sequence: CDR1 SNHLY, CDR2 FYNNEI. CDR3 protein: CASSAQGYGELFF. The CDR3, as DNA: TGTGCCAGCAGTGCACAGGGGTACGGGGAGCTGTTTTTT.

V gene TRBV3-1 (or the pseudogene TRBV3-2) combines with J gene TRBJ1-1; tentatively, D is TRBD1 (5 bases). Between the trimmed V and J ends, which lost 4 bases and 1 base, there was a span of 13 bases. Germline-derived CDR1 and CDR2 are LGHDT and YNNKEL (reference sequence). The CDR3 is made up of 15 amino acids. The CDR3 sequence is CASSRTGTANTEAFF. In DNA, the CDR3 is TGTGCCAGCAGCCGTACCGGGACGGCGAACACTGAAGCTTTCTTT.

About this clone: The identical CDR3 is also encoded by other nucleotide sequences in the sample. The V and J genes are TRBV4-3 and TRBJ2-2; tentatively, D is TRBD1 (5 bases). The CDR3 totals 15 residues. Germline lookup yields CDR1 LGHNA and CDR2 YSLEER. The V and J ends lost 3 bases and 5 bases respectively, with 13 bases between them. The CDR3 nucleotides are TGCGCCAGCAGCCAGGATTTAAGGGGAACCGGGGAGCTGTTTTTT. As protein: CASSQDLRGTGELFF.

The table lists this clone with a count of one. The rearrangement uses TRBV30 and TRBJ2-3, with D maybe TRBD2 (7 bases). Germline V CDR1 and CDR2: GTSNPN, SVGIG (reference sequence). The CDR3 extends over 14 amino acids. Trimming removed 4 bases at V and 6 bases at J, with 17 bases between. The DNA of the CDR3 is TGTGCCTGGACCCCCGGGGGGCCGGTGGATACGCAGTATTTT. The encoded protein is CAWTPGGPVDTQYF.

CDR3 sequence (DNA): TGTGCCAGCAGCGAGAACCTTCGGACAGGAAACTATGGCTACACCTTC. Its translation: CASSENLRTGNYGYTF. This chain joins TRBV9 and TRBJ1-2; 7 bases agree with TRBD1. This CDR3 has 16 amino acids. Germline V gene data show CDR1 as SGDLS and CDR2 as YYNGEE. Trimming removed 3 bases from V and 2 bases from J; junction bases left unmatched: 10.

Regarding this clone: Other DNA variants within this sample encode the same CDR3. This sequence joins TRBV5-1 and TRBJ2-5; tentative D call: TRBD1 (6 bases). The CDR3 sequence is 14 residues long. V shed 3 bases and J shed 1 base, with 10 bases lying between them. Germline values: CDR1 SGHRS, CDR2 YFSETQ. The CDR3, as DNA: TGCGCCAGCAGCTCGCAGGGGAGCCAAGAGACCCAGTACTTC. Amino acids: CASSSQGSQETQYF.

The sample holds one count of this clone. V is TRBV7-9 and J is TRBJ2-5, with D maybe TRBD1 (5 bases). Trimming stripped 5 bases from V and 2 bases from J, with 15 bases between. Germline V gene sequence: CDR1 SEHNR, CDR2 FQNEAQ (reference sequence). This CDR3 contains 15 residues. In nucleotides, the CDR3 is TGTGCCAGCAGCCCAAGAGTGACAGCACAAGAGACCCAGTACTTC. It codes for CASSPRVTAQETQYF.

This chain connects TRBV19 to TRBJ1-1; unclear D gene. CDR3 length: 12 residues. Trimming took off 5 bases at V and 8 bases at J, with 12 bases between the two ends. CDR1 and CDR2 from the germline V gene are LNHDA and SQIVND (reference sequence). The CDR3 sequence is CASSQPPREAFF. CDR3 bases: TGTGCCAGTAGTCAACCACCAAGGGAAGCTTTCTTT.

The gene calls are TRBV27 and TRBJ2-3; 7 bases are shared with TRBD1. Germline V gives CDR1 MNHEY, CDR2 SMNVEV (reference sequence). The CDR3 has 14 residues. J lost 1 base, V lost 3 bases, and 1 base had no gene match. CDR3 loop: CASSFTGGTDTQYF. DNA of the CDR3: TGTGCCAGCAGTTTCACAGGGGGCACAGATACGCAGTATTTT.